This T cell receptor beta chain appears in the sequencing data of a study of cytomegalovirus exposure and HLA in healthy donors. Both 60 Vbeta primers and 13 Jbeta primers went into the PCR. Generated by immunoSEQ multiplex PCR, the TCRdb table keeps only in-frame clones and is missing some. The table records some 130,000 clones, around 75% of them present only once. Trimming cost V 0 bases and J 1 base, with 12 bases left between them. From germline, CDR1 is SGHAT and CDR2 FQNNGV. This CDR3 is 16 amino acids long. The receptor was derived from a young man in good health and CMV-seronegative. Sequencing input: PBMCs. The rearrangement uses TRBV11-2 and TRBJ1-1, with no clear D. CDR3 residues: CASSLDLTVGNTEAFF. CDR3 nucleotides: TGTGCCAGCAGCTTAGATCTAACGGTCGGGAACACTGAAGCTTTCTTT.